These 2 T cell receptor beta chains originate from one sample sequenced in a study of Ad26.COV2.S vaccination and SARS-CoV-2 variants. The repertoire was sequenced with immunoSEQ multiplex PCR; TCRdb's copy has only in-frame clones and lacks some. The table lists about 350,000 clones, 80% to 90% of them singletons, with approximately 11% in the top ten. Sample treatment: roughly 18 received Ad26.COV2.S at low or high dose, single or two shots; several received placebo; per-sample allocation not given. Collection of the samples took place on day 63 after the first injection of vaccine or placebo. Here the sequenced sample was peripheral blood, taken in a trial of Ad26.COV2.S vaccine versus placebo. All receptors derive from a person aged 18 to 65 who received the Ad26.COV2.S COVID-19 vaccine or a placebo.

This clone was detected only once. The CDR3, as DNA: TGTGCCAGCAGTTATTTAGGGACAGCAAACACCATATATTTT. Translating it yields CASSYLGTANTIYF. J is TRBJ1-3 and V is TRBV6-5; the match to TRBD1 covers 7 bases. The CDR3 is 14 residues long. Germline V gene lookup returns CDR1 MNHEY and CDR2 SVGAGI. V lost 3 bases and J lost 6; bases outside the gene matches: 5.

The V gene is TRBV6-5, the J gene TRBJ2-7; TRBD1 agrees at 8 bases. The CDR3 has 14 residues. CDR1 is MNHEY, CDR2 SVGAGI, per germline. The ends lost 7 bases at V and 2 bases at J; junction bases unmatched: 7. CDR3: CASTQDREAYEQYF. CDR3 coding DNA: TGTGCCAGCACCCAGGACAGGGAGGCCTACGAGCAGTACTTC.